A selection of T cell receptor beta chains follows, all from one sample in a study of post-analysis software for immune sequencing data. One entry per CDR3 protein results from TCRdb running MiXCR on the PCR reads. Of approximately 690,000 distinct CDR3 sequences listed, roughly three fifths were seen once; the top ten hold 10% to 12%. The specimen was blood. Source of these receptors: a girl aged 2-10 years with multiple sclerosis. CDR3s include the opening cysteine and the closing phenylalanine or tryptophan. D genes are given only for firm matches. A row's size may be missing; if present it is once, few, many or a size class.

>TRBV20-1|-|-|TRBJ2-1
TGCAGTGCTAGCGTGACCACCTTATACAATGAGCAGTTCTTC
CSASVTTLYNEQFF
>TRBV10-2|few|-|TRBJ1-2
TGCGCCAGCAGGGAAACAGCTAACTATGGCTACACCTTC
CASRETANYGYTF
>TRBV4-1|once|TRBD2|TRBJ2-4
TGCGCCAGCAGCCAAGCGGGCGGGAGAGCCGTCATTCAGTACTTC
CASSQAGGRAVIQYF
>TRBV29-1|few|-|TRBJ2-3
TGCAGCGCAAATACAGGGTCAGATACGCAGTATTTT
CSANTGSDTQYF
>TRBV7-9|-|TRBD1|TRBJ2-1
TGTGCCAGCAGCTCCACTGACAGGGGACCCTACAATGAGCAGTTCTTC
CASSSTDRGPYNEQFF
>TRBV5-1|once|-|TRBJ2-7
TGCGCCAGCAGAAGGGACCAACGGAGGGCCGAGCAGTACTTC
CASRRDQRRAEQYF
>TRBV5-1|-|TRBD2|TRBJ2-5
TGCGCCAGCAGCTTTGGCGGGGGTGCCCAAGAGACCCAGTACTTC
CASSFGGGAQETQYF
>TRBV6-5|-|-|TRBJ1-2
TGTGCCAGCAGTCTCCCGGACAGAAGCTATGGCTACACCTTC
CASSLPDRSYGYTF
>TRBV7-3|many|TRBD2|TRBJ2-6
TGTGCCAGCAGCTTAGGAGCGGGAGGGCCGAACGTCCTGACTTTC
CASSLGAGGPNVLTF
>TRBV13|-|TRBD2|TRBJ2-1
TGTGCCAGCAGCGTTGGGACTAGCGGAACCTACAATGAGCAGTTCTTC
CASSVGTSGTYNEQFF
>TRBV15|-|TRBD1|TRBJ2-1
TGTGCCACCAGCAGAGATCCAGGGGGTGATGAGCAGTTCTTC
CATSRDPGGDEQFF
>TRBV29-1|-|TRBD1|TRBJ1-4
TGCAGCGTGGGACAGGGGGCTGAAAAACTGTTTTTT
CSVGQGAEKLFF
>TRBV4-1|-|-|TRBJ2-1
TGCGCCAGCAGCCAAGCTCCAGACGGCTACAATGAGCAGTTCTTC
CASSQAPDGYNEQFF
>TRBV29-1|few|-|TRBJ2-4
TGCAGCGTGGGGCTCAGGGACATTCAGTACTTC
CSVGLRDIQYF
>TRBV10-3|-|-|TRBJ2-5
TGTGCCATCATCAACTGTCGCAGGGAGACCCAGTACTTC
CAIINCRRETQYF
>TRBV5-1|-|TRBD1|TRBJ1-1
TGCGCCAGCAGCTTGGAGGGGACAGACCGAAACACTGAAGCTTTCTTT
CASSLEGTDRNTEAFF
>TRBV7-2|few|TRBD2|TRBJ2-3
TGTGCCAGCAGCTTAGTCGCTAACAGCGGGGTCACGGATACGCAGTATTTT
CASSLVANSGVTDTQYF
>TRBV6-2/TRBV6-3|-|-|TRBJ2-5
TGTGCCAGCAGTGAACATAGCGGCGGCGCGGCCCAGTACTTC
CASSEHSGGAAQYF
>TRBV5-1|-|-|TRBJ2-3
TGCGCCAGCAGCTTGGCCGGGGACTCTAGCACAGATACGCAGTATTTT
CASSLAGDSSTDTQYF
>TRBV7-2|-|-|TRBJ1-2
TGTGCCAGCAGCTTAGGTCTAGGGGAGGATGGCTACACCTTC
CASSLGLGEDGYTF
>TRBV13|-|-|TRBJ1-5
TGTGCCAGCAGCTTAGGCCCACCGACAGGCCGAAATCAGCCCCAGCATTTT
CASSLGPPTGRNQPQHF
>TRBV7-2|-|-|TRBJ2-1
TGTGCCAGCAGCTTGGGTGGGGGGGACAAGCAGTTCTTC
CASSLGGGDKQFF
>TRBV7-9|-|-|TRBJ2-5
TGTGCCAGCAGCTCCTTAAAAGGTCAAGAGACCCAGTACTTC
CASSSLKGQETQYF
>TRBV6-5|-|TRBD1|TRBJ1-6
TGTGCCAGCAGCCTCACAGGGGAGGGTTCACCCCTCCACTTT
CASSLTGEGSPLHF
>TRBV4-1|-|TRBD2|TRBJ2-7
TGCGCCAGCAGCCACACCGGGACTAGGGGTTGGAGCTCCTACGAGCAGTACTTC
CASSHTGTRGWSSYEQYF
>TRBV2|-|TRBD1|TRBJ2-4
TGTGCCAGCAGTGAACCGAGAAAAGTGGGACCGGGACAGGCTCCCCAGCTAGCCAAAAACATTCAGTACTTC
CASSEPRKVGPGQAPQLAKNIQYF
>TRBV5-1|-|TRBD2|TRBJ2-7
TGCGCCAGCAGCTTGGGGCCTAGCGGGAGGTCCTACTCCTACGAGCAGTACTTC
CASSLGPSGRSYSYEQYF
>TRBV12-3/TRBV12-4|few|-|TRBJ2-7
TGTGCCAGCAGTTTGCAGGGGCGCTACGAGCAGTACTTC
CASSLQGRYEQYF
>TRBV6-2/TRBV6-3|-|TRBD1|TRBJ1-5
TGTGCCAGCGAGACAGGGGATACCTATAGCAATCAGCCCCAGCATTTT
CASETGDTYSNQPQHF
>TRBV7-3|few|TRBD1|TRBJ1-1
TGTGCCAGCAGCTTATGGCCGGGGCGGCCGGGACAGAGGAACACTGAAGCTTTCTTT
CASSLWPGRPGQRNTEAFF
>TRBV6-5|-|-|TRBJ2-7
TGTGCCAGCGAGGAGCCTTCCGGGAGGGGGCGGCAGTACTTC
CASEEPSGRGRQYF
>TRBV11-2|-|-|TRBJ2-7
TGTGCCAGCAGCTTAGCTCAGGCCGCATACGAGCAGTACTTC
CASSLAQAAYEQYF
>TRBV7-9|few|-|TRBJ2-7
TGTGCCAGCAGTTTATCGTGGGGGCCGGACGAGCAGTACTTC
CASSLSWGPDEQYF
>TRBV12-3/TRBV12-4|-|-|TRBJ2-3
TGTGCCAGCAGTTTCTATGGACAGACACAGAGAACGCAGTATTTT
CASSFYGQTQRTQYF
>TRBV12-3/TRBV12-4|-|TRBD2|TRBJ2-3
TGTGCCAGCAGTTTTCGACTAGCGGGAGAGGATACGCAGTATTTT
CASSFRLAGEDTQYF
>TRBV25-1|-|TRBD1|TRBJ2-2
TGTGCCAGCAGTGAAATTGGACAGGGGGCACCCGGGGAGCTGTTTTTT
CASSEIGQGAPGELFF